The entry below gives a single T cell receptor beta chain sequence along with its context. The data stem from a study of CD8+CD57+ T cells in acquired aplastic anemia. About the research overall: Mean yield of DNA from sorted CD4+ and CD8+ cells was 2.5 to 4 ug.

Genomic DNA, the template, was used for profiling of the TCR beta VDJ and CDR3. One entry per CDR3 protein, called by TCRdb with MiXCR from the reads. In the table there are more than 40,000 distinct CDR3 sequences, around 72% of which are singletons. The clonotype comes from a human donor in good health, serving as a control. The source material was sorted CD4+, CD8+, or CD8+CD57+ T cells (not recorded which) from PBMCs.

Written as DNA, the CDR3 is TGTGCCAGCAGTGATGATAGAGTTAGCAATCAGCCCCAGCATTTT. Translation gives CASSDDRVSNQPQHF. The genes are TRBV2 and TRBJ1-5; D is unclear. Germline-derived CDR1 and CDR2 are SNHLY and FYNNEI. Between the trimmed V and J ends, which lost 3 bases and 0 bases, there was a span of 9 bases. This CDR3 has 15 amino acids.